The 20 T cell receptor beta chains listed next were all sequenced from one sample in a study of beta chain features in type 1 diabetes (dated by TCRdb to the late 2010s). These receptors have no known antigen. Paper-wide results and their limitations: A moderate but significant shortening of TCRB CDR3 length was observed in type 1 diabetes patients in all four CD4+ subsets.

The library came from the immunoSEQ multiplex PCR assay. The High Capacity cDNA Reverse Transcription Kit was used to reverse transcribe all of the isolated RNA, meaning that expressed TCRB transcripts were what got sequenced. Here the immuneACCESS table is served through TCRdb, limited to in-frame sequences with V and J called. Missing clones are a known gap in these copies; in checked studies unresolved V genes cover under half, and the rest lacks a known reason. The sample yields roughly 240,000 clones; 20% to 25% were counted once. The ten top clones hold around 0.013% of the sample. Sequencing input: naive CD4+ T cells from blood. Reading the label with the study, this specimen's cell subset or site is: true naive CD4+ T cells. Source of these receptors: a woman in her 30s with type 1 diabetes.

The chain recombines TRBV4-1 with TRBJ2-7, with TRBD2 matching 8 bases. The ends lost 1 base at V and 2 bases at J; junction bases unmatched: 7. Looked up from germline, CDR1 is MGHRA and CDR2 is YSYEKL. The CDR3 has 16 amino acids. The CDR3 nucleotides read TGCGCCAGCAGCCAAGGGTATCCGGGAGGGGCCTACGAGCAGTACTTC. It encodes CASSQGYPGGAYEQYF.

Note on this clone: Its ends do not fully match the called genes, so a read error is possible. The chain employs TRBV7-7 and TRBJ2-6, with 7 bases identical to TRBD1. The length of the CDR3 is 15 residues. CDR1 is SSHAT, CDR2 FNYEAQ, per germline (reference sequence). CDR3 DNA: TGTGCTAGCAGCACGGGACAGCCCCCCGCCAACGTCCTGACTTTC. Translated, it gives CASSTGQPPANVLTF.

The genes are TRBV5-1 and TRBJ2-2; a possible D gene is TRBD2 (6 bases). Trimming removed 4 bases from V and 2 bases from J, with 18 bases in between. Germline V gene data show CDR1 as SGHRS and CDR2 as YFSETQ. CDR3 length: 17 amino acids. The CDR3 region is CASSLPRGGYNTGELFF. CDR3 coding DNA: TGCGCCAGCAGCCTCCCGCGAGGAGGGTATAACACCGGGGAGCTGTTTTTT.

The V gene is TRBV12-5, the J gene TRBJ2-1; D gene ambiguous. The CDR3 extends over 13 amino acids. V lost 1 base to trimming and J lost 9 bases, with 10 bases between them. CDR1 is LGHNT and CDR2 is FRNRAP in the germline V gene. The DNA of the CDR3 is TGTGCTAGTGGTTTGGAACCAGGCGTTGAGCAGTTCTTC. Amino acid sequence: CASGLEPGVEQFF.

This clone has just a few counts. This specimen includes other DNA sequences encoding the same CDR3. V is TRBV9 and J is TRBJ1-2; D gene ambiguous. The V and J ends lost 0 bases and 0 bases respectively, with 6 bases between them. CDR1 SGDLS and CDR2 YYNGEE come from the germline V gene. The CDR3 spans 14 residues. The CDR3 DNA sequence: TGTGCCAGCAGCGTAGGCCAGACTAACTATGGCTACACCTTC. Its protein product is CASSVGQTNYGYTF.

The chain links TRBV12-5 to TRBJ1-1; D uncertain. This CDR3 contains 13 residues. V was cut by 3 bases and J by 1 base, with 6 bases left in between. CDR1 is LGHNT, CDR2 FRNRAP, per germline. This CDR3 is CASGLYGNTEAFF. CDR3 in DNA: TGTGCTAGTGGTTTATACGGGAACACTGAAGCTTTCTTT.

The V and J genes are TRBV25-1 and TRBJ2-7; the match to TRBD1 covers 7 bases. The CDR3 spans 18 residues. CDR1 and CDR2 from the germline V gene are MGHDK and SYGVNS. Trimming removed 1 base from V and 4 bases from J; junction bases left unmatched: 16. As DNA, the CDR3 is TGTGCCAGCAGTGAATTGTCAGGGGGACCTCGGTTTGCTTACGAGCAGTACTTC. Its translation: CASSELSGGPRFAYEQYF.

The chain links TRBV30 to TRBJ2-3, with 9 positions matching TRBD1. V shed 3 bases and J 3 bases; nucleotides not matched to a gene: 4. Germline CDR1 and CDR2: GTSNPN and SVGIG (reference sequence). The length of the CDR3 is 14 residues. The CDR3 is CAWSGGTGTDTQYF. The DNA of the CDR3 is TGTGCCTGGAGCGGGGGGACAGGGACAGATACGCAGTATTTT. Based on the CDR3 plus reference TRBV30 and TRBJ2-3, the full variable domain is SQTIHQWPATLVQPVGSPLSLECTVEGTSNPNLYWYRQAAGRGLQLLFYSVGIGQISSEVPQNLSASRPQDRQFILSSKKLLLSDSGFYLCAWSGGTGTDTQYFGPGTRLTVL.

A few counts support this clone. The genes are TRBV30 and TRBJ2-1, with 9 bases matching TRBD2. V lost 4 bases, J lost 5 bases, and 15 bases stayed unmatched. In germline, CDR1 is GTSNPN, CDR2 SVGIG (reference sequence). The CDR3 is 17 residues long. CDR3 sequence reads: CAWTEGPLAGVNNEQFF. CDR3 sequence (DNA): TGTGCCTGGACAGAGGGTCCCTTAGCGGGGGTCAACAATGAGCAGTTCTTC.

This clone was recorded a few times. The gene calls are TRBV10-2 and TRBJ2-5; D might be TRBD2 (5 bases). The CDR3 has 12 residues. Trimming pared 8 bases from V and 5 bases from J, leaving 12 bases between. In germline, CDR1 is WSHSY, CDR2 SAAADI. CDR3 sequence: CASRTDVETQYF. CDR3 nucleotides: TGCGCCAGCCGGACTGACGTGGAGACCCAGTACTTC.

This clone was observed a few times. The chain couples TRBV4-1 to TRBJ2-5, with D tentatively TRBD1 (6 bases). The CDR3 extends over 13 amino acids. V lost 1 base to trimming and J lost 5 bases, with 8 bases between them. Germline values: CDR1 MGHRA, CDR2 YSYEKL. The CDR3 sequence is CASSQVQGETQYF. CDR3 sequence (DNA): TGCGCCAGCAGCCAAGTACAGGGTGAGACCCAGTACTTC.

The gene calls are TRBV30 and TRBJ2-3; 10 positions match TRBD2. Germline V gene lookup returns CDR1 GTSNPN and CDR2 SVGIG (reference sequence). V lost 4 bases, J lost 5 bases, and 9 bases stayed unmatched. The CDR3 contains 15 residues. CDR3 in DNA: TGTGCCTGGACCTTCGGACTAGCGGCAGGAGATACGCAGTATTTT. It is translated as CAWTFGLAAGDTQYF.

The J gene is TRBJ2-1, the V gene TRBV9; TRBD2 matches 9 bases. The CDR3 extends over 13 amino acids. V shed 10 bases and J 2 bases; nucleotides not matched to a gene: 4. CDR1 is SGDLS, CDR2 YYNGEE, per germline. CDR3 sequence: CAVRTSAYNEQFF. CDR3 nucleotides: TGTGCCGTCCGGACTAGCGCCTACAATGAGCAGTTCTTC.

CDR3 residues: CASSAVYEQYF. DNA of the CDR3: TGTGCCAGCAGCGCGGTCTACGAGCAGTACTTC. V and J are TRBV28 and TRBJ2-7; D remains unclear. Trimming cost V 6 bases and J 3 bases, with 6 bases left between them. Germline CDR1 and CDR2: MDHEN and SYDVKM. The CDR3 is 11 residues long.

The V and J genes are TRBV27 and TRBJ2-5, with TRBD2 matching 14 bases. CDR1 MNHEY and CDR2 SMNVEV come from the germline V gene (reference sequence). The V segment lost 5 bases and the J segment 5 bases; nucleotides outside the gene matches: 7. This CDR3 spans 16 amino acids. CDR3 amino acids: CASSLNRLAGGETQYF. The CDR3 DNA sequence: TGTGCCAGCAGTCTAAACCGACTAGCGGGGGGGGAGACCCAGTACTTC.

This rearrangement joins TRBV28 to TRBJ2-2, with D hard to call. The V end was cut by 2 bases, the J end by 3 bases, with 7 bases between. The CDR3 covers 14 residues. Germline values: CDR1 MDHEN, CDR2 SYDVKM. CDR3 protein: CASSLPTDTGELFF. Written as DNA, the CDR3 is TGTGCCAGCAGTTTACCTACCGACACCGGGGAGCTGTTTTTT.

The chain has TRBV7-8 and TRBJ2-5, with TRBD1 matching 7 bases. Trimming removed 5 bases from V and 5 bases from J; junction bases left unmatched: 11. Germline CDR1 is SGHVS and CDR2 is FQNEAQ. The CDR3 loop spans 15 amino acids. DNA for the CDR3: TGTGCCAGCAGCCATAGAAGGACAGGAGGCGAGACCCAGTACTTC. This translates into CASSHRRTGGETQYF.

This clone has only a few counts. The CDR3 nucleotides are TGTGCCTGGAGTTTTGGACTAGCGGGTGACAATGAGCAGTTCTTC. Residues: CAWSFGLAGDNEQFF. V is TRBV30 and J is TRBJ2-1, with 11 bases matching TRBD2. Germline-derived CDR1 and CDR2 are GTSNPN and SVGIG (reference sequence). V was pared by 2 bases and J by 5 bases, with 5 bases of the junction left unmatched. The CDR3 extends over 15 amino acids.

The table lists this clone with a few counts. V and J are TRBV19 and TRBJ2-1, with D perhaps TRBD1 (5 bases). Germline-derived CDR1 and CDR2 are LNHDA and SQIVND (reference sequence). The CDR3 loop spans 14 amino acids. Trimming shortened V by 6 bases and J by 0 bases, and 9 bases separated the two germline ends. CDR3 DNA sequence: TGTGCCAGTAGCCGCACAGGCTCCTACAATGAGCAGTTCTTC. Translating it yields CASSRTGSYNEQFF.

The CDR3 DNA sequence: TGTGCCAGCAGCCTGGGGAGGGGAGGTGCAACGTCTGAAGCTTTCTTT. This gives the protein CASSLGRGGATSEAFF. The chain combines TRBV13 with TRBJ1-1, with D possibly matching TRBD1 (5 bases). Germline V lookup: CDR1 PRHDT, CDR2 FYEKMQ (reference sequence). Between the trimmed V and J ends, which lost 5 bases and 6 bases, there was a span of 22 bases. The CDR3 extends over 16 amino acids.